This T cell receptor (beta chain) came from a study of blood T cell repertoires in COVID-19. This table comes from immunoSEQ multiplex PCR, and its TCRdb copy is limited to in-frame clones, with some not included. The sample contains about 190,000 clones, about 81% of which appear only once. Trimming at V came to 5 bases and at J to 3 bases, leaving 7 bases not matched to a gene. Germline assignment: CDR1 SGHTS and CDR2 YDEGEE. This CDR3 contains 14 residues. Sequenced input: peripheral blood. V is TRBV5-8 and J is TRBJ2-7, with 8 bases identical to TRBD1. The sequence came from an elderly woman with COVID-19, enrolled during active disease. CDR3 residues: CASSHYRGDYEQYF. CDR3 DNA: TGTGCCAGCAGTCATTACAGGGGGGACTACGAGCAGTACTTC.